A selection of T cell receptor beta chains follows, all from one sample in a study of blood T cells in healthy people across ages. One entry per CDR3 protein, called by TCRdb with MiXCR from the 5' RACE reads. Of 900,000 to 950,000 distinct CDR3 sequences listed, roughly 28% are singletons. This sample was also put to use in a study of T cells of mothers and their children.

Material for sequencing was blood. These receptors were taken from a woman aged 40 to 49 in good health. Each CDR3 is given with its conserved first and last residue. The order of the fields is clone size, D gene, V gene, J gene, CDR3 protein, CDR3 DNA. A D gene is named only where the DNA matches it firmly. The listing skips clone size in some rows; elsewhere it reads once, few, many or a size class.

NA,TRBD2,TRBV7-7,TRBJ2-5,CASSLAGLWETQYF,TGTGCTAGCAGCTTAGCGGGTCTCTGGGAGACCCAGTACTTC
NA,TRBD1,TRBV25-1,TRBJ1-6,CASRKTGLNSPLHF,TGTGCCAGCAGAAAGACAGGGCTGAATTCACCCCTCCACTTT
few,TRBD1,TRBV11-2,TRBJ2-7,CASSLEWTGGGYEQYF,TGTGCCAGCAGCTTAGAATGGACAGGGGGAGGGTACGAGCAGTACTTC
few,NA,TRBV29-1,TRBJ2-3,CSGDKADTQYF,TGCAGCGGAGACAAAGCAGATACGCAGTATTTT
few,TRBD1,TRBV6-2/TRBV6-3,TRBJ1-3,CASRPDRLSGNTIYF,TGTGCCAGCAGACCGGACAGGCTCTCTGGAAACACCATATATTTT
few,NA,TRBV20-1,TRBJ2-7,CSARVGSGSSYEQYF,TGCAGTGCTAGGGTGGGTAGCGGTAGCTCCTACGAGCAGTACTTC
NA,NA,TRBV9,TRBJ2-7,CASSVGLAGSDYEQYF,TGTGCCAGCAGCGTAGGATTGGCGGGGTCAGATTACGAGCAGTACTTC
few,TRBD1,TRBV13,TRBJ2-7,CAGPGQRTSSYEQYF,TGTGCCGGGCCGGGACAGCGGACGAGCTCCTACGAGCAGTACTTC
many,NA,TRBV25-1,TRBJ2-3,CASSDPTPAGFGTDTQYF,TGTGCCAGCAGTGACCCCACGCCCGCGGGGTTTGGTACAGATACGCAGTATTTT
many,NA,TRBV5-1,TRBJ2-1,CASSSYRALSNEQFF,TGCGCCAGCAGCTCCTACAGAGCTCTAAGCAATGAGCAGTTCTTC
few,TRBD1,TRBV18,TRBJ1-2,CASSPGQGDFFYGYTF,TGTGCCAGCTCACCAGGACAGGGGGACTTCTTTTATGGCTACACCTTC
NA,TRBD2,TRBV7-3,TRBJ2-1,CASSYRGSGGYSEQFF,TGTGCCAGCAGCTACCGGGGTAGCGGGGGGTACAGTGAGCAGTTCTTC
NA,TRBD1,TRBV19,TRBJ2-7,CASSIAGGLSYEQYF,TGTGCCAGTAGTATCGCAGGGGGCCTTTCCTACGAGCAGTACTTC
NA,NA,TRBV7-3,TRBJ2-7,CVSSLAPNPYEQYF,TGTGTCAGCAGCTTAGCCCCGAATCCCTACGAGCAGTACTTC
NA,NA,TRBV6-5,TRBJ2-2,CASRRGGGHGELFF,TGTGCCAGCAGGAGAGGAGGGGGACACGGGGAGCTGTTTTTT
NA,TRBD1,TRBV24-1,TRBJ2-1,CATSDRTGRGEQFF,TGTGCCACCAGTGATCGGACAGGTAGGGGTGAGCAGTTCTTC
NA,TRBD2,TRBV24-1,TRBJ2-1,CATSDSQRGGRNEQFF,TGTGCCACCAGTGACTCTCAGCGGGGGGGCCGAAATGAGCAGTTCTTC
NA,TRBD1,TRBV28,TRBJ2-7,CASINTGTVNYEQYF,TGTGCCAGCATTAATACCGGGACAGTGAACTACGAGCAGTACTTC
few,TRBD1,TRBV12-3/TRBV12-4,TRBJ1-6,CASSLEGARFSPLHF,TGTGCCAGCAGTTTGGAGGGGGCGCGTTTTTCACCCCTCCACTTT
many,NA,TRBV7-2,TRBJ2-7,CASSLRSGTLAYEQYF,TGTGCCAGCAGCCTCCGGTCCGGGACCCTCGCCTACGAGCAGTACTTC
NA,TRBD1,TRBV15,TRBJ2-5,CATSIELGQGQETQYF,TGTGCCACCAGCATAGAGTTGGGACAGGGGCAAGAGACCCAGTACTTC
NA,NA,TRBV10-3,TRBJ1-5,CAISESGQQLNQPQHF,TGTGCCATCAGTGAGTCTGGACAGCAACTCAATCAGCCCCAGCATTTT
many,NA,TRBV20-1,TRBJ2-4,CSARDRDTAKNIQYF,TGCAGTGCTAGAGATCGTGACACTGCCAAAAACATTCAGTACTTC
few,TRBD1,TRBV28,TRBJ2-4,CASSPPLGQGSPALAKNIQYF,TGTGCCAGCAGTCCTCCCCTGGGACAGGGGAGCCCAGCCCTAGCCAAAAACATTCAGTACTTC
NA,NA,TRBV27,TRBJ1-1,CASSSWPGKAFF,TGTGCCAGCAGTTCTTGGCCGGGGAAAGCTTTCTTT
few,NA,TRBV5-1,TRBJ1-4,CASSSGFGTGGEKLFF,TGCGCCAGCAGCTCGGGGTTTGGGACCGGGGGCGAAAAACTGTTTTTT